This paragraph reports one TCR beta chain. In the original workflow: Researchers report that nucleated cell counts were estimated from reference gene primer amplification. Profiling relied on immunoSEQ multiplex PCR, and the TCRdb table lists in-frame clones only, not all of them. V, J and clone size are taken as reported in that table, and D and trimming were inferred from the DNA itself. The profile shows about 400,000 clones, approximately 86% of them singletons. These data come from a study of blood T cell repertoires in COVID-19. Overall study: The cDNA or gDNA used as material had been derived from T cells, B-cell-depleted T cells, or PBMCs.

V shed 5 bases, J shed 4 bases, and the junction held 5 bases outside the gene matches. This CDR3 has 14 amino acids. Per the germline V gene, CDR1 is ENHRY and CDR2 is SYGVKD. Sample: peripheral blood. The TCR sequence derives from a human donor in a cohort sampled during active COVID-19. The chain is built from TRBV10-3 and TRBJ2-7, with 10 bases identical to TRBD2. The DNA for the CDR3 is TGTGCCATCAGTCCGGGACTAGCGACGTACGAGCAGTACTTC. Amino acids: CAISPGLATYEQYF.